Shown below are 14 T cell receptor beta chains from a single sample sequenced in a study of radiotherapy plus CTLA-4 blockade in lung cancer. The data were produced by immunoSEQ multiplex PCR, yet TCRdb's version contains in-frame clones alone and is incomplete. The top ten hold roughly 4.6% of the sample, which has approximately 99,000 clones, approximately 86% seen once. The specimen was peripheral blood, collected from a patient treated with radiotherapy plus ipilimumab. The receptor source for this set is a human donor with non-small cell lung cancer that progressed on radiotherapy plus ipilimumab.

The CDR3 loop reads CASSYGGGTGWEQYF. The CDR3 DNA reads TGTGCCAGCAGTTACGGGGGTGGGACAGGGTGGGAGCAGTACTTC. The rearrangement links TRBV6-6 to TRBJ2-5; TRBD1 matches 9 bases. Trimming at V came to 2 bases and at J to 11 bases, leaving 12 bases not matched to a gene. There are 15 residues in the CDR3. Germline lookup yields CDR1 MNHNY and CDR2 SVGAGI (reference sequence).

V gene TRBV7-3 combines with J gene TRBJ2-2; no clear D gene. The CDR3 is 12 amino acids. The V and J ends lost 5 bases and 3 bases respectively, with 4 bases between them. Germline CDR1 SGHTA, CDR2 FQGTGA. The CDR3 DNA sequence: TGTGCCAGCAGCCCCGACACCGGGGAGCTGTTTTTT. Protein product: CASSPDTGELFF.

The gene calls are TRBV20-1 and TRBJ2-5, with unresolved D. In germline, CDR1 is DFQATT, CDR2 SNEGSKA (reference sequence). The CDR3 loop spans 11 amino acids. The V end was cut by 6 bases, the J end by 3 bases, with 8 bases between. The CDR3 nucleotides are TGCAGTGCCGCGAGTAAAGAGACCCAGTACTTC. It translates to CSAASKETQYF.

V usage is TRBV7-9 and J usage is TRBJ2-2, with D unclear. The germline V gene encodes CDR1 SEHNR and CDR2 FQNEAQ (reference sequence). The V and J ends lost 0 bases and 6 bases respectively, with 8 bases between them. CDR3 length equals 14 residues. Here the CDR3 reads CASSLASQAGELFF. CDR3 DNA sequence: TGTGCCAGCAGCTTAGCAAGCCAGGCCGGGGAGCTGTTTTTT. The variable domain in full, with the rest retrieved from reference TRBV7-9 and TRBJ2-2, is DTGVSQNPRHKITKRGQNVTFRCDPISEHNRLYWYRQTLGQGPEFLTYFQNEAQLEKSRLLSDRFSAERPKGSFSTLEIQRTEQGDSAMYLCASSLASQAGELFFGEGSRLTVL.

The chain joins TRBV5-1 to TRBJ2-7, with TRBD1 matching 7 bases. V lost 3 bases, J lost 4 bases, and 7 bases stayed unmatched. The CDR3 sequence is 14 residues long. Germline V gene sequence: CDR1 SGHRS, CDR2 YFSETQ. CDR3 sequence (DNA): TGCGCCAGCAGCTACACAGGGGTAGGTTACGAGCAGTACTTC. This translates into CASSYTGVGYEQYF.

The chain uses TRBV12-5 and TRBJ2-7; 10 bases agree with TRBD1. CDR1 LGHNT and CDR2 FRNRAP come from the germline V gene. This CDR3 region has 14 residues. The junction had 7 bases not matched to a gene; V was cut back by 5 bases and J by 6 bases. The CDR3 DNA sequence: TGTGCTAGTGGTACGGGGGACAGGGGCGGCGAGCAGTACTTC. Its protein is CASGTGDRGGEQYF. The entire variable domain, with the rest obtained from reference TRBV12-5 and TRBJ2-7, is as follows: DARVTQTPRHKVTEMGQEVTMRCQPILGHNTVFWYRQTMMQGLELLAYFRNRAPLDDSGMPKDRFSAEMPDATLATLKIQPSEPRDSAVYFCASGTGDRGGEQYFGPGTRLTVT.

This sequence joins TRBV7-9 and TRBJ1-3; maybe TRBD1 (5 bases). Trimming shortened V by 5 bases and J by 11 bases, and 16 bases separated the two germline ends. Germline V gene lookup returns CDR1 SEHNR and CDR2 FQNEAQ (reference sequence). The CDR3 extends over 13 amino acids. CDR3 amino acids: CASSQGVPPAIYF. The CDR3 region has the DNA TGTGCCAGCAGCCAAGGGGTGCCGCCCGCCATATATTTT. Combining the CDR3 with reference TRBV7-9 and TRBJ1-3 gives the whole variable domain DTGVSQNPRHKITKRGQNVTFRCDPISEHNRLYWYRQTLGQGPEFLTYFQNEAQLEKSRLLSDRFSAERPKGSFSTLEIQRTEQGDSAMYLCASSQGVPPAIYFGEGSWLTVV.

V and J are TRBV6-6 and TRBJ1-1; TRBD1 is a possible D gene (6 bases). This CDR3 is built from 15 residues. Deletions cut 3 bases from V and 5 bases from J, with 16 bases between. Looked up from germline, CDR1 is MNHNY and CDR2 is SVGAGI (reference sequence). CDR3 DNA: TGTGCCAGCAGTTATCCCGGGGCTCAGGGGACTGAAGCTTTCTTT. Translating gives CASSYPGAQGTEAFF.

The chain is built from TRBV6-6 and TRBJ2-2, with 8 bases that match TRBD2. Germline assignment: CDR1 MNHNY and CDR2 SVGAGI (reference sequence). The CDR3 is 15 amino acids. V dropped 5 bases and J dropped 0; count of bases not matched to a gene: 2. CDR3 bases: TGTGCCAGCAGTCGGACTAGCCCGAACACCGGGGAGCTGTTTTTT. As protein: CASSRTSPNTGELFF.

The CDR3 reads CASRLNIGVETQYF. In DNA, the CDR3 is TGCGCCAGCAGGCTTAATATAGGAGTTGAGACCCAGTACTTC. The rearrangement links TRBV5-1 to TRBJ2-5; D gene unclear. The germline gives CDR1 SGHRS, CDR2 YFSETQ. There are 14 residues in the CDR3. The V end was cut by 5 bases, the J end by 5 bases, with 16 bases between.

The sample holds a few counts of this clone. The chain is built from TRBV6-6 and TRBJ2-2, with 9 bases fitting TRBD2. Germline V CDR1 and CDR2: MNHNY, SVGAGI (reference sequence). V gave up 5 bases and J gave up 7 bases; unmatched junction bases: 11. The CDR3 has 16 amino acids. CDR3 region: CASSPQAGGEGGELFF. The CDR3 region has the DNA TGTGCCAGCAGTCCCCAAGCGGGAGGAGAAGGCGGGGAGCTGTTTTTT.

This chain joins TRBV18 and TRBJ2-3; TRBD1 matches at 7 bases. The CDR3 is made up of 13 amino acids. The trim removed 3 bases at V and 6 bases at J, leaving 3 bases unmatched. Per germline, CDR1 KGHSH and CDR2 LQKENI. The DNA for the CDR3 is TGTGCCAGCTCACCCGACAGGGACGATACGCAGTATTTT. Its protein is CASSPDRDDTQYF.

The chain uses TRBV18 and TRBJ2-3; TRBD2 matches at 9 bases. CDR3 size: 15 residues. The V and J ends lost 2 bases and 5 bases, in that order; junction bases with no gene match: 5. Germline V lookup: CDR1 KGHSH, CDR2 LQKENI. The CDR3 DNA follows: TGTGCCAGCTCACCAACGGGACTAGCTGGAGATACGCAGTATTTT. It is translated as CASSPTGLAGDTQYF.

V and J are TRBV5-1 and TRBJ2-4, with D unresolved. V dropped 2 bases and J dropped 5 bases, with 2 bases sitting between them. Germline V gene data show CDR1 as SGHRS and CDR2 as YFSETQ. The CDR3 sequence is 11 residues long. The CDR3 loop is CASSLQNIQYF. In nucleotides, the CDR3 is TGCGCCAGCAGCTTACAAAACATTCAGTACTTC.